The next 10 T cell receptor beta chains were all read from a single sample in a study of T cell repertoires in cytomegalovirus infection. TCRdb reanalysed the reads using MiXCR and keeps one entry per CDR3 protein. The sample lists some 700,000 distinct CDR3 sequences; 35% were seen once. Sequenced input: PBMCs. These receptors originate from a human donor in good health (CMV status not recorded). Some clones in this sample may be carry-over from other donors' samples.

This clonotype came up a few times. The chain joins TRBV5-1 to TRBJ1-6; the D is unclear. Trimming stripped 1 base from V and 6 bases from J, with 11 bases between. This CDR3 comprises 15 residues. Germline V lookup: CDR1 SGHRS, CDR2 YFSETQ. The CDR3 nucleotides are TGCGCCAGCAGCTTGCAATTGGGTTCTAATTCACCCCTCCACTTT. Encoded protein: CASSLQLGSNSPLHF.

This clonotype has at least ten counts. The chain joins TRBV7-2 to TRBJ1-1; 7 nucleotides agree with TRBD1. The germline V gene has CDR1 SGHTA and CDR2 FQGNSA. After removal of 2 bases from V and 5 bases from J, the junction contained 14 bases not matched to a gene. The CDR3 is 17 residues long. The CDR3 bases are TGTGCCAGCAGCTTACACCGTTTAAGACAGGGAGGTACTGAAGCTTTCTTT. Translating gives CASSLHRLRQGGTEAFF.

The rearrangement uses TRBV7-8 and TRBJ1-1, with D unresolved. Trimming cost V 4 bases and J 6 bases, with 15 bases left between them. Germline CDR1 and CDR2: SGHVS and FQNEAQ. This CDR3 spans 14 amino acids. The CDR3 DNA reads as TGTGCCAGCAGCTCCCCGGGGTACCCCTCTGAAGCTTTCTTT. Translation gives CASSSPGYPSEAFF.

The sample holds many counts of this clonotype. The chain joins TRBV7-2 to TRBJ2-7; tentatively, D is TRBD1 (6 bases). The length of the CDR3 is 12 residues. V was clipped by 8 bases and J by 3 bases, with 11 bases between them. In germline, CDR1 is SGHTA, CDR2 FQGNSA. The CDR3: CASRRDNYEQYF. CDR3 nucleotide sequence: TGTGCCAGCCGCCGGGACAACTACGAGCAGTACTTC.

This clonotype was observed at least ten times. The CDR3 DNA reads TGTGCCAGCAGTGAATCGGGGACTAGCGGGAGAGCGTACAATGAGCAGTTCTTC. This gives the protein CASSESGTSGRAYNEQFF. V is TRBV25-1 and J is TRBJ2-1, with 14 positions matching TRBD2. Germline values: CDR1 MGHDK, CDR2 SYGVNS. The J segment lost 4 bases and the V segment lost 1 base, leaving 6 bases of the junction unmatched. The CDR3 is made up of 18 amino acids.

V gene TRBV6-5 combines with J gene TRBJ1-6, with 7 bases that match TRBD1. Germline V CDR1 and CDR2: MNHEY, SVGAGI. Germline trimming cut 7 bases from V and 7 bases from J; bases unmatched to any gene: 10. The CDR3 has 15 amino acids. The CDR3 nucleotides are TGTGCCAGCACTGGGCTTGGGACAGCCAATTCACCCCTCCACTTT. Translated: CASTGLGTANSPLHF.

This clonotype was observed a few times. The genes are TRBV27 and TRBJ2-3; 10 nucleotides line up with TRBD2. The germline gives CDR1 MNHEY, CDR2 SMNVEV (reference sequence). CDR3 length: 16 residues. With 1 base clipped from V and 8 bases from J, the junction kept 9 bases outside the gene matches. CDR3 bases: TGTGCCAGCAGTTTATTGGGAGCGGGGGGGCCTAGTACGCAGTATTTT. Amino acid sequence: CASSLLGAGGPSTQYF.

The CDR3 spells CASSIAGSWYEQYF. Written as DNA, the CDR3 is TGTGCCAGTAGTATCGCGGGGAGTTGGTACGAGCAGTACTTC. The rearrangement uses TRBV19 and TRBJ2-7; possibly TRBD2 for D (6 bases). V lost 3 bases and J lost 4, with 13 bases in between. The CDR3 sequence is 14 residues long. CDR1 is LNHDA, CDR2 SQIVND, per germline (reference sequence).

The V and J genes are TRBV28 and TRBJ1-6; D might be TRBD1 (6 bases). CDR1 is MDHEN, CDR2 SYDVKM, per germline. There are 16 residues in the CDR3. The V and J ends lost 6 bases and 5 bases respectively, with 17 bases between them. The CDR3 reads CASRTRGSGDNSPLHF. Written as DNA, the CDR3 is TGTGCCAGCAGGACTCGAGGCTCAGGGGATAATTCACCCCTCCACTTT.

This clonotype was seen more than once but under ten times. The chain joins TRBV29-1 to TRBJ2-5; 12 bases are a match to TRBD2. Germline V gives CDR1 SQVTM, CDR2 ANQGSEA. V dropped 5 bases and J dropped 1; count of bases not matched to a gene: 2. The CDR3 is 14 residues long. CDR3: CSVTSGGIQETQYF. CDR3 in DNA: TGCAGCGTTACTAGCGGGGGGATCCAAGAGACCCAGTACTTC.